Given below is one T cell receptor beta chain in context. This specimen comes from a study of T cell changes during pregnancy in multiple sclerosis. TCRdb's table, derived via immunoSEQ multiplex PCR, lists solely in-frame clones and lacks some. The sample includes fewer than 80,000 clones, approximately 88% of them seen just once. Trimming removed 7 bases at V and 7 bases at J, with 19 bases between. This CDR3 is 14 amino acids long. Per germline, CDR1 SEHNR and CDR2 FQNEAQ (reference sequence). The specimen was peripheral blood, collected in the first trimester of pregnancy. The clonotype comes from a female donor in good health, enrolled as a control in a pregnancy study. This chain joins TRBV7-9 and TRBJ1-1, with unresolved D. The CDR3 region has the DNA TGTGCCAGCAAAATCGAGGTGTGGTCGGGTGAAGCTTTCTTT. This codes for CASKIEVWSGEAFF. Based on the CDR3 plus reference TRBV7-9 and TRBJ1-1, the full variable domain is DTGVSQNPRHKITKRGQNVTFRCDPISEHNRLYWYRQTLGQGPEFLTYFQNEAQLEKSRLLSDRFSAERPKGSFSTLEIQRTEQGDSAMYLCASKIEVWSGEAFFGQGTRLTVV.